This TCR beta chain was recovered during a study of blood T cell repertoires in COVID-19. V was pared by 1 base and J by 0 bases, with 10 bases between. Germline V gene sequence: CDR1 LNHDA, CDR2 SQIVND (reference sequence). This CDR3 is built from 16 residues. Ages ranged from about 18 to 89 years, with residence in 24 US areas. Assay: immunoSEQ multiplex PCR; the TCRdb copy retains only in-frame clones and omits some. The sample lists 320,000 or so clones, 85% occurring once. This receptor was taken from a woman in her thirties who had been exposed to COVID-19. Sequencing was done on a sample of PBMCs or T cells enriched from blood (not recorded which). This chain joins TRBV19 and TRBJ1-5; D unresolved. CDR3 region: CASSIVTVYSNQPQHF. DNA of the CDR3: TGTGCCAGTAGTATAGTAACAGTTTATAGCAATCAGCCCCAGCATTTT.